This T cell receptor (beta chain) was profiled in a study of cytomegalovirus exposure and HLA in healthy donors. Study conclusions and caveats: In a later analysis, compared with equally common non-associated chains, HLA-associated beta chains were more expanded. As a later analysis revealed, the rate of TCR association differed by HLA locus, with DRB1 most and HLA-C fewest. When the data were analyzed later, several of the most significant clusters appeared to be linked to common viral pathogens.

In the case of this clone: What it binds is unknown. No conserved phenylalanine or tryptophan ends this CDR3, so it is likely a read error.

Use of 60 Vbeta and 13 Jbeta primers characterized the PCR. The data were produced by immunoSEQ multiplex PCR, yet TCRdb's version contains in-frame clones alone and is incomplete. The table shows about 160,000 clones, with roughly four fifths occurring only once. CDR3 length: 15 residues. Germline lookup yields CDR1 MNHEY and CDR2 SVGAGI. Trimming stripped 6 bases from V and 2 bases from J, with 11 bases between. Sequencing used PBMCs. The receptor's source is a male donor in good health and CMV-seropositive. This chain links TRBV6-5 with TRBJ1-6; TRBD1 is a possible D gene (6 bases). The CDR3 here is CASRGQGAYNSPLHL. The CDR3 region has the DNA TGTGCCAGCAGGGGACAAGGAGCCTATAATTCACCCCTCCACCTT.